These 29 T cell receptor beta chains share one sample of origin, sequenced in a study of T cell repertoires in cytomegalovirus infection (dated by TCRdb to 2018 to 2020). Sequenced using an Illumina HiSeq 1500. TCRdb took the public reads, trimmed them with fastp at Q25, ran MiXCR for clone calling and kept in-frame beta chains. Identical CDR3 proteins give one entry, which carries the most common genes and DNA. This sample comprises more than 400,000 distinct CDR3 sequences, about a quarter of them detected only once. Of the sample, 13% falls within the top ten clones. The sample consisted of PBMCs. These TCRs come from a human donor in good health (CMV status not recorded). Some clones in this sample may be carry-over from other donors' samples.

This clonotype was seen a handful of times. The chain is built from TRBV28 and TRBJ1-2, with a possible D match to TRBD1 (6 bases). V was shortened by 6 bases and J by 4 bases, with 27 bases between the two germline ends. The CDR3 has 18 residues. Germline-derived CDR1 and CDR2 are MDHEN and SYDVKM. CDR3 sequence: CASSQGGLWGNGGYGYTF. In DNA form, the CDR3 reads TGTGCCAGCAGCCAAGGGGGGCTTTGGGGGAATGGGGGCTATGGCTACACCTTC.

This clonotype has ten or more counts. This rearrangement joins TRBV19 to TRBJ1-1; D is ambiguous. Germline V lookup: CDR1 LNHDA, CDR2 SQIVND (reference sequence). Trimming cost V 4 bases and J 2 bases, with 8 bases left between them. CDR3 length equals 13 residues. CDR3: CASSTSINTEAFF. The CDR3, as DNA: TGTGCCAGTAGTACCTCAATAAACACTGAAGCTTTCTTT.

This sequence joins TRBV29-1 and TRBJ1-1; D uncertain. V was clipped by 7 bases and J by 0 bases, with 24 bases between them. The germline V gene has CDR1 SQVTM and CDR2 ANQGSEA. This CDR3 is 17 amino acids long. The CDR3 nucleotides are TGCAGCGCCGACGGCTGGGGTCCCTCTTTTATGAACACTGAAGCTTTCTTT. Translating gives CSADGWGPSFMNTEAFF.

This clonotype was recorded a few times. This rearrangement joins TRBV7-4 to TRBJ2-7; 7 nucleotides match TRBD1. The germline gives CDR1 SGHVT, CDR2 SQSDAQ. The junction had 9 bases not matched to a gene; V was cut back by 5 bases and J by 2 bases. The CDR3 is 15 amino acids. This CDR3 is CASSGAGQEPYEQYF. CDR3 DNA sequence: TGTGCCAGCAGCGGAGCCGGACAGGAGCCCTACGAGCAGTACTTC.

This chain links TRBV18 with TRBJ2-7, with a tentative D call TRBD2 (5 bases). Trimming pared 0 bases from V and 2 bases from J, leaving 8 bases between. This CDR3 region has 14 residues. Germline V gene data show CDR1 as KGHSH and CDR2 as LQKENI. The CDR3 coding sequence is TGTGCCAGCTCACCACCGTACGGGACCTACGAGCAGTACTTC. This translates into CASSPPYGTYEQYF.

This clonotype came up many times. The chain joins TRBV7-2 to TRBJ2-5; TRBD1 is a possible D gene (5 bases). There are 16 residues in the CDR3. Trimming pared 1 base from V and 5 bases from J, leaving 17 bases between. The germline V gene encodes CDR1 SGHTA and CDR2 FQGNSA. The CDR3 spells CASSLGGWGAGETQYF. DNA of the CDR3: TGTGCCAGCAGCTTAGGGGGCTGGGGCGCAGGGGAGACCCAGTACTTC.

The chain links TRBV11-3 to TRBJ2-3, with unresolved D. With 5 bases removed from V and 6 bases from J, the gap between germline ends came to 9 bases. Germline assignment: CDR1 SGHNT and CDR2 YENEEA. There are 12 residues in the CDR3. CDR3 nucleotide sequence: TGTGCCAGCAGCGTCGACACGGATACGCAGTATTTT. Translated, it gives CASSVDTDTQYF.

The chain employs TRBV5-1 and TRBJ1-2; D ambiguous. V was pared by 0 bases and J by 4 bases, with 13 bases between. Germline V CDR1 and CDR2: SGHRS, YFSETQ. This CDR3 is built from 15 residues. The CDR3 protein is CASSLEGSTLYGYTF. In DNA, the CDR3 is TGCGCCAGCAGCTTGGAGGGCAGCACCCTCTATGGCTACACCTTC.

Only a few counts were recorded for this clonotype. The CDR3 spells CASSLDGYTGELFF. CDR3 sequence (DNA): TGTGCCAGCAGCTTAGATGGTTACACCGGGGAGCTGTTTTTT. The gene calls are TRBV7-9 and TRBJ2-2; D ambiguous. Between the trimmed V and J ends, which lost 1 base and 3 bases, there was a span of 6 bases. The CDR3 has 14 amino acids. CDR1 and CDR2 (germline): SEHNR, FQNEAQ (reference sequence).

The chain combines TRBV7-2 with TRBJ2-7; D gene uncertain. V lost 5 bases and J lost 4, with 6 bases in between. This CDR3 region has 11 residues. Germline V gene lookup returns CDR1 SGHTA and CDR2 FQGNSA. This CDR3 is CASSHGYEQYV. CDR3 bases: TGTGCCAGCAGCCATGGGTACGAGCAGTACGTC.

This clonotype was counted at least ten times. J is TRBJ2-1 and V is TRBV11-2; possible D gene TRBD2, 5 bases. The ends were cut back, 8 bases at V and 4 bases at J, with 12 bases in the middle. Germline values: CDR1 SGHAT, CDR2 FQNNGV. This CDR3 comprises 13 residues. The CDR3 protein is CASSAEMYNEQFF. The CDR3 nucleotides read TGTGCCAGCTCAGCGGAGATGTACAATGAGCAGTTCTTC.

J is TRBJ2-1 and V is TRBV18, with TRBD2 identical over 10 bases. With 2 bases clipped from V and 7 bases from J, the junction kept 8 bases outside the gene matches. The CDR3 loop spans 16 amino acids. Germline assignment: CDR1 KGHSH and CDR2 LQKENI. CDR3 bases: TGTGCCAGCTCACCAAATAGCGGGAGGTTGTCGAATGAGCAGTTCTTC. Encoded protein: CASSPNSGRLSNEQFF.

A few counts support this clonotype. This sequence joins TRBV2 and TRBJ2-2, with D possibly TRBD2 on 6 matching bases. The CDR3 is 13 amino acids. V was clipped by 6 bases and J by 4 bases, with 9 bases between them. Germline-derived CDR1 and CDR2 are SNHLY and FYNNEI. The CDR3 nucleotides read TGTGCCAGCAGATTTAGCGGCACCGGGGAGCTGTTTTTT. Its translation: CASRFSGTGELFF.

The sample holds many counts of this clonotype. J is TRBJ2-1 and V is TRBV7-8, with TRBD2 matching over 11 bases. V shed 5 bases and J 4 bases; nucleotides not matched to a gene: 13. In germline, CDR1 is SGHVS, CDR2 FQNEAQ. The CDR3 has 18 amino acids. The CDR3 DNA reads as TGTGCCAGCAGCACCTCCCCACAGACTAGCGGGACATACAATGAGCAGTTCTTC. It encodes CASSTSPQTSGTYNEQFF.

The chain employs TRBV6-1 and TRBJ1-1; 7 bases agree with TRBD1. The germline V gene encodes CDR1 MNHNS and CDR2 SASEGT. V gave up 6 bases and J gave up 5 bases; unmatched junction bases: 12. The CDR3 extends over 15 amino acids. The CDR3: CASRLGEGARTEAFF. As DNA, the CDR3 is TGTGCCAGCAGACTTGGGGAGGGGGCGAGGACTGAAGCTTTCTTT.

The genes are TRBV29-1 and TRBJ1-2; D is possibly TRBD1 (5 bases). The CDR3 covers 12 residues. Between the trimmed V and J ends, which lost 6 bases and 1 base, there was a span of 9 bases. Looked up from germline, CDR1 is SQVTM and CDR2 is ANQGSEA. CDR3 in DNA: TGCAGCGTGGGGGACGGTAACTATGGCTACACCTTC. This codes for CSVGDGNYGYTF.

This chain links TRBV11-3 with TRBJ2-3, with 9 bases lining up with TRBD1. V lost 5 bases to trimming and J lost 4 bases; unmatched junction nucleotides: 7. Germline V gives CDR1 SGHNT, CDR2 YENEEA. The CDR3 totals 15 residues. The CDR3 protein is CASSQQGAFADTQYF. The DNA for the CDR3 is TGTGCCAGCAGCCAACAGGGGGCGTTTGCAGATACGCAGTATTTT.

This CDR3 is CAIRDPRQETQYF. The CDR3 DNA reads as TGTGCCATCAGGGACCCCAGGCAAGAGACCCAGTACTTC. This chain connects TRBV10-3 to TRBJ2-5; no definite D call. The CDR3 loop spans 13 amino acids. The germline CDR1 and CDR2 sequences are ENHRY and SYGVKD. Trimming stripped 6 bases from V and 2 bases from J, with 10 bases between.

This chain connects TRBV20-1 to TRBJ1-2; possibly TRBD1 for D (5 bases). Germline-derived CDR1 and CDR2 are DFQATT and SNEGSKA (reference sequence). There are 13 residues in the CDR3. V was pared by 3 bases and J by 7 bases, with 15 bases between. DNA of the CDR3: TGCAGTGCTAGTAAGGGGTCATTCGGTGGCTACACCTTC. This sequence encodes CSASKGSFGGYTF.

V gene TRBV7-2 combines with J gene TRBJ2-6; no firm D call. V was cut by 5 bases and J by 0 bases, with 8 bases left in between. The CDR3 is 15 amino acids. Germline CDR1 and CDR2: SGHTA and FQGNSA. The CDR3 protein is CASSQRGSGANVLTF. The CDR3 DNA sequence: TGTGCCAGCAGCCAACGCGGCTCTGGGGCCAACGTCCTGACTTTC.

At least ten counts were recorded for this clonotype. V usage is TRBV7-2 and J usage is TRBJ2-2, with a tentative D call TRBD2 (5 bases). The CDR3 sequence is 15 residues long. Germline V CDR1 and CDR2: SGHTA, FQGNSA. Trimming shortened V by 6 bases and J by 5 bases, and 16 bases separated the two germline ends. For the CDR3, the DNA is TGTGCCAGCAGTTCGGAGGCGGCTAGGACCGGGGAGCTGTTTTTT. Amino acid sequence: CASSSEAARTGELFF.

This clonotype showed up just once. The V and J genes are TRBV23-1 and TRBJ2-7; D may be TRBD1 or TRBD2 (5 bases each). TRBV23-1 belongs to the ORF category, with a function that is uncertain. Between the trimmed V and J ends, which lost 1 base and 3 bases, there was a span of 16 bases. The CDR3 covers 16 residues. The CDR3 region is CASSQCPRESIYEQYV. As DNA, the CDR3 is TGCGCCAGCAGTCAATGCCCCAGGGAGAGTATCTACGAGCAGTACGTC.

This clonotype was seen a handful of times. The gene calls are TRBV6-6 and TRBJ2-7; 11 positions match TRBD2. The CDR3 has 16 amino acids. V lost 4 bases, J lost 7 bases, and 12 bases stayed unmatched. Germline assignment: CDR1 MNHNY and CDR2 SVGAGI (reference sequence). The CDR3 DNA reads TGTGCCAGCAGTTCTAGAAATAGCGGGAGGGCCTGGGAGCAGTACGTC. Translated: CASSSRNSGRAWEQYV.

This clonotype was found many times. This chain connects TRBV7-6 to TRBJ1-5; D not certain. The CDR3 is made up of 13 amino acids. V was clipped by 0 bases and J by 4 bases, with 4 bases between them. Germline V CDR1 and CDR2: SGHVS, FNYEAQ. This CDR3 is CASSLAENQPQHF. For the CDR3, the DNA is TGTGCCAGCAGCTTAGCAGAGAATCAGCCCCAGCATTTT.

The rearrangement uses TRBV19 and TRBJ2-2, with TRBD1 as a possible D gene (6 bases). V was shortened by 7 bases and J by 3 bases, with 12 bases between the two germline ends. The germline gives CDR1 LNHDA, CDR2 SQIVND (reference sequence). CDR3 size: 14 residues. Here the CDR3 reads CASTTGLDTGELFF. In nucleotides, the CDR3 is TGTGCCAGTACGACAGGCCTGGACACCGGGGAGCTGTTTTTT.

The chain is built from TRBV7-2 and TRBJ1-2; unclear D gene. Trimming pared 5 bases from V and 1 base from J, leaving 11 bases between. CDR3 length: 14 amino acids. Germline V CDR1 and CDR2: SGHTA, FQGNSA. The CDR3: CASSPVRDNYGYTF. CDR3 DNA: TGTGCCAGCAGCCCTGTGCGGGATAACTATGGCTACACCTTC.

The chain carries TRBV27 and TRBJ2-1, with 8 bases aligning to TRBD2. V was pared by 2 bases and J by 10 bases, with 10 bases of the junction left unmatched. CDR1 and CDR2 (germline): MNHEY, SMNVEV (reference sequence). There are 15 residues in the CDR3. The CDR3 sequence: CASSLKWSREDEQFF. CDR3 sequence (DNA): TGTGCCAGCAGTTTAAAGTGGTCGCGGGAGGACGAGCAGTTCTTC.

This clonotype was picked up many times. The CDR3: CASSPQGNLISGNTIYF. In nucleotides, the CDR3 is TGTGCCAGCAGCCCGCAGGGGAATCTTATCTCTGGAAACACCATATATTTT. The chain recombines TRBV7-8 with TRBJ1-3; TRBD1 might be the D (6 bases). The V and J ends lost 5 bases and 0 bases respectively, with 17 bases between them. The CDR3 runs to 17 residues. Germline assignment: CDR1 SGHVS and CDR2 FQNEAQ.

The rearrangement uses TRBV5-4 and TRBJ2-3; 7 bases fit TRBD2. V lost 4 bases to trimming and J lost 6 bases; unmatched junction nucleotides: 14. The germline V gene has CDR1 SGHNT and CDR2 YYREEE (reference sequence). This CDR3 spans 16 amino acids. This chain's CDR3 is CASSPAYGRAADTQYF. The DNA for the CDR3 is TGTGCCAGCAGCCCCGCCTATGGGAGGGCAGCCGATACGCAGTATTTT.